The 24 T cell receptor beta chains below were found in one sample sequenced in a study of blood T cell repertoires in COVID-19. Libraries were prepared by immunoSEQ multiplex PCR; TCRdb keeps only in-frame clonotypes and omits some of them. Of 130,000 or so clones in the sample, around 81% are singletons; the top ten hold around 1.6%. What was sequenced was peripheral blood. The receptor source for this set is a human donor in a cohort sampled during active COVID-19.

This clone was observed once. The chain employs TRBV20-1 and TRBJ2-1, with TRBD2 matching 8 bases. There are 16 residues in the CDR3. Per germline, CDR1 DFQATT and CDR2 SNEGSKA (reference sequence). With 6 bases clipped from V and 10 bases from J, the junction kept 20 bases outside the gene matches. CDR3 residues: CSASARSGRSFREQFF. CDR3 nucleotides: TGCAGTGCCAGTGCCAGAAGCGGGAGAAGTTTTCGGGAGCAGTTCTTC.

V is TRBV5-5 and J is TRBJ2-1; D perhaps matches TRBD1 (5 bases). CDR1 and CDR2 (germline): SGHKS, YYEKEE (reference sequence). The CDR3 runs 15 residues. V lost 2 bases to trimming and J lost 4 bases, with 13 bases between them. CDR3 bases: TGTGCCAGCAGCTTAGACAGTTTTCCTTACAATGAGCAGTTCTTC. Translating it yields CASSLDSFPYNEQFF.

The chain joins TRBV11-3 to TRBJ2-1; 7 bases map to TRBD2. Trimming at V came to 2 bases and at J to 5 bases, leaving 9 bases not matched to a gene. The germline gives CDR1 SGHNT, CDR2 YENEEA. There are 16 residues in the CDR3. CDR3 residues: CASSLYTSAPNNEQFF. In nucleotides, the CDR3 is TGTGCCAGCAGCTTATATACTAGCGCGCCTAACAATGAGCAGTTCTTC. The full variable domain, rest sourced from reference TRBV11-3 and TRBJ2-1, is EAGVVQSPRYKIIEKKQPVAFWCNPISGHNTLYWYLQNLGQGPELLIRYENEEAVDDSQLPKDRFSAERLKGVDSTLKIQPAELGDSAVYLCASSLYTSAPNNEQFFGPGTRLTVL.

The chain carries TRBV28 and TRBJ2-7; unclear D gene. The ends were cut back, 3 bases at V and 5 bases at J, with 8 bases in the middle. The CDR3 is made up of 12 amino acids. The V gene's germline CDR1 is MDHEN and CDR2 SYDVKM. The CDR3 sequence: CASSFLQNEQYF. In DNA, the CDR3 is TGTGCCAGCAGTTTTTTACAAAACGAGCAGTACTTC.

The chain combines TRBV27 with TRBJ1-4, with TRBD1 matching 8 bases. Germline V CDR1 and CDR2: MNHEY, SMNVEV (reference sequence). Trimming took 6 bases from V and 7 from J; bases not matched to a gene: 13. The CDR3 has 16 residues. The CDR3, as DNA: TGTGCCAGCAGCCACCCCACGGGGACAGGTGGTGAAAAACTGTTTTTT. Translated: CASSHPTGTGGEKLFF. Full variable domain (remainder filled in from reference TRBV27 and TRBJ1-4): EAQVTQNPRYLITVTGKKLTVTCSQNMNHEYMSWYRQDPGLGLRQIYYSMNVEVTDKGDVPEGYKVSRKEKRNFPLILESPSPNQTSLYFCASSHPTGTGGEKLFFGSGTQLSVL.

The chain has TRBV27 and TRBJ2-3; D possibly corresponds to TRBD2 (6 bases). Trimming shortened V by 6 bases and J by 6 bases, and 13 bases separated the two germline ends. The length of the CDR3 is 13 residues. Germline CDR1 reads MNHEY; CDR2 reads SMNVEV (reference sequence). The CDR3 sequence: CASSLGRDDTQYF. The CDR3 nucleotides are TGTGCCAGCAGCCTAGGGCGGGATGATACGCAGTATTTT.

This clone was counted a single time. The rearrangement uses TRBV9 and TRBJ2-2; 10 bases align to TRBD2. Germline V gene lookup returns CDR1 SGDLS and CDR2 YYNGEE. The CDR3 loop spans 16 amino acids. V gave up 1 base and J gave up 3 bases; unmatched junction bases: 3. This chain's CDR3 is CASSVKAGGDTGELFF. The CDR3 DNA reads TGTGCCAGCAGCGTAAAAGCGGGAGGGGACACCGGGGAGCTGTTTTTT.

This chain uses TRBV6-2 or TRBV6-3 with TRBJ1-1; D is unresolved. V lost 6 bases and J 4 bases, leaving 24 bases between the germline ends. Germline-derived CDR1 and CDR2 are MNHEY and SVGEGT. CDR3 length: 17 amino acids. The CDR3 DNA reads TGTGCCAGCAGCTTAACCACGGACTTCGGGGTGGTCACTGAAGCTTTCTTT. Amino acid sequence: CASSLTTDFGVVTEAFF.

The chain joins TRBV7-3 to TRBJ2-7, with TRBD1 matching 9 bases. Germline V gene lookup returns CDR1 SGHTA and CDR2 FQGTGA. The junction had 17 bases not matched to a gene; V was cut back by 2 bases and J by 6 bases. The CDR3 extends over 18 amino acids. CDR3 DNA sequence: TGTGCCAGCAGCTTACGGGGCTCTTGGGGACAGGGAAGGTGCGAGCAGTACTTC. Amino acids: CASSLRGSWGQGRCEQYF.

The chain joins TRBV6-2 or TRBV6-3 to TRBJ2-3; 9 nucleotides match TRBD2. V shed 2 bases, J shed 1 base, and the junction held 7 bases outside the gene matches. This CDR3 comprises 17 residues. Per germline, CDR1 MNHEY and CDR2 SVGEGT. CDR3 nucleotide sequence: TGTGCCAGCAGTTACACCTTTAGCGGGAGCGGCACAGATACGCAGTATTTT. Translation gives CASSYTFSGSGTDTQYF.

The V and J genes are TRBV6-5 and TRBJ2-7; TRBD1 aligns across 7 bases. The CDR3 is 13 residues long. V lost 6 bases to trimming and J lost 4 bases; unmatched junction nucleotides: 6. Germline V gives CDR1 MNHEY, CDR2 SVGAGI. The DNA of the CDR3 is TGTGCCAGCAGCCCGACAGGGAGTTACGAGCAGTACTTC. This gives the protein CASSPTGSYEQYF.

This chain connects TRBV11-2 to TRBJ2-3, with 10 bases matching TRBD2. Germline CDR1 SGHAT, CDR2 FQNNGV. This CDR3 has 16 residues. With 4 bases clipped from V and 2 bases from J, the junction kept 6 bases outside the gene matches. CDR3 nucleotides: TGTGCCAGCAGCTACACTAGCGGGACCTACACAGATACGCAGTATTTT. Translation gives CASSYTSGTYTDTQYF.

This clone was picked up one time. The rearrangement uses TRBV9 and TRBJ2-7, with 12 bases that match TRBD2. The length of the CDR3 is 14 residues. V was pared by 0 bases and J by 10 bases, with 5 bases of the junction left unmatched. CDR1 is SGDLS and CDR2 is YYNGEE in the germline V gene. CDR3 sequence reads: CASSVGLAGVAQYF. CDR3 nucleotide sequence: TGTGCCAGCAGCGTAGGACTAGCGGGAGTGGCCCAGTACTTC.

V is TRBV24-1 and J is TRBJ2-1; TRBD1 matches 7 bases. Unmatched junction bases numbered 12, after V lost 5 bases and J lost 6 bases. Germline CDR1 is KGHDR and CDR2 is SFDVKD. The CDR3 contains 16 residues. The CDR3 bases are TGTGCCACCAGTGGACGGCGACCGGGACAGCCCAATGAGCAGTTCTTC. Its protein is CATSGRRPGQPNEQFF.

This clone was counted once. The V call is TRBV6-2 or TRBV6-3, the J call TRBJ1-1, with D unresolved. Trimming shortened V by 4 bases and J by 1 base, and 13 bases separated the two germline ends. The CDR3 runs to 15 residues. Germline values: CDR1 MNHEY, CDR2 SVGEGT. Here the CDR3 reads CASSFGRAGNTEAFF. The CDR3 bases are TGTGCCAGCAGTTTTGGGAGGGCAGGGAACACTGAAGCTTTCTTT.

The chain joins TRBV5-1 to TRBJ2-4; TRBD2 agrees at 7 bases. CDR3 length: 16 residues. CDR1 is SGHRS and CDR2 is YFSETQ in the germline V gene. The J segment lost 3 bases and the V segment lost 4 bases, leaving 10 bases of the junction unmatched. CDR3 in amino acids: CASSPGQSGGKNIQYF. The CDR3 nucleotides are TGCGCCAGCAGCCCGGGCCAATCGGGGGGCAAAAACATTCAGTACTTC.

CDR3 protein: CASSLQGTGNEKLFF. CDR3 in DNA: TGTGCCAGCAGTCTACAAGGGACAGGGAATGAAAAACTGTTTTTT. The J gene is TRBJ1-4, the V gene TRBV3-1 (or the pseudogene TRBV3-2); 9 bases are a match to TRBD1. CDR1 is LGHDT, CDR2 YNNKEL, per germline (reference sequence). With V trimmed by 6 bases and J by 5 bases, 7 bases remained unmatched. The CDR3 loop spans 15 amino acids.

CDR3 loop: CASSLDGVTEAFF. In DNA, the CDR3 is TGTGCCAGCAGCCTTGACGGGGTAACTGAAGCTTTCTTT. The chain links TRBV5-4 to TRBJ1-1; D gene ambiguous. The germline V and J ends were trimmed by 4 bases and 5 bases, with 12 bases remaining between them. Germline CDR1 SGHNT, CDR2 YYREEE (reference sequence). The CDR3 runs 13 residues.

In nucleotides, the CDR3 is TGTGCCAGCCTCGCGGGGAACTATGGCTACACCTTC. Its protein product is CASLAGNYGYTF. The rearrangement links TRBV28 to TRBJ1-2; D uncertain. The CDR3 has 12 residues. Germline assignment: CDR1 MDHEN and CDR2 SYDVKM. The ends were cut back, 8 bases at V and 2 bases at J, with 9 bases in the middle.

The rearrangement uses TRBV3-1 (or the pseudogene TRBV3-2) and TRBJ2-3; no clear D gene. Germline values: CDR1 LGHDT, CDR2 YNNKEL (reference sequence). The V and J ends lost 2 bases and 4 bases respectively, with 7 bases between them. The CDR3 is 13 residues long. CDR3 in amino acids: CASSQSVSDTQYF. In DNA, the CDR3 is TGTGCCAGCAGCCAAAGCGTGTCAGATACGCAGTATTTT.

This clone was recorded once. V gene TRBV18 combines with J gene TRBJ2-1, with TRBD2 matching over 13 bases. The J segment lost 10 bases and the V segment lost 6 bases, leaving 12 bases of the junction unmatched. Germline-derived CDR1 and CDR2 are KGHSH and LQKENI. There are 16 residues in the CDR3. CDR3 coding DNA: TGTGCCAGCTCCCCGGCTGGACTAGCGGGAGTCTCGGAGCAGTTCTTC. This translates into CASSPAGLAGVSEQFF.

The genes are TRBV27 and TRBJ2-7, with D possibly TRBD1 on 5 matching bases. The CDR3 loop spans 16 amino acids. The V gene's germline CDR1 is MNHEY and CDR2 SMNVEV (reference sequence). The ends were cut back, 0 bases at V and 0 bases at J, with 12 bases in the middle. CDR3 sequence: CASSLSADTSSYEQYF. CDR3 coding DNA: TGTGCCAGCAGTTTATCGGCGGACACGAGCTCCTACGAGCAGTACTTC.

Notes on this clone: Mismatch with germline at one junction end may stem from a read error. The V and J genes are TRBV7-7 and TRBJ1-1; tentatively, D is TRBD1 (5 bases). Germline lookup yields CDR1 SSHAT and CDR2 FNYEAQ (reference sequence). The CDR3 loop spans 13 amino acids. CDR3 residues: CASSLGANTEAFF. CDR3 sequence (DNA): TGTGCTAGCAGCTTAGGGGCGAACACTGAAGCTTTCTTT.

V gene TRBV7-9 combines with J gene TRBJ2-3; D perhaps matches TRBD2 (5 bases). The V end was cut by 5 bases, the J end by 2 bases, with 11 bases between. Looked up from germline, CDR1 is SEHNR and CDR2 is FQNEAQ (reference sequence). This CDR3 has 14 residues. The CDR3 is CASSRGLNTDTQYF. CDR3 sequence (DNA): TGTGCCAGCAGCCGCGGACTGAACACAGATACGCAGTATTTT.